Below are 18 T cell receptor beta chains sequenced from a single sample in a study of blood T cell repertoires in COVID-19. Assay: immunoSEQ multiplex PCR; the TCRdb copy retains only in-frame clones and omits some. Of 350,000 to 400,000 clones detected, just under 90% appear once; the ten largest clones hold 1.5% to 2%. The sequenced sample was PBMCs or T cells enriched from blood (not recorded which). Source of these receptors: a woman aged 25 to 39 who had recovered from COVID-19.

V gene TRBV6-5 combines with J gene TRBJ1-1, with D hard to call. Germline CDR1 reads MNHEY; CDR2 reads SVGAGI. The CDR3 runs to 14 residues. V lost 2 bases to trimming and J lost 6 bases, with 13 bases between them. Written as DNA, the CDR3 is TGTGCCAGCAGTTACGGCCCCCTGGAGGCTGAAGCTTTCTTT. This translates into CASSYGPLEAEAFF.

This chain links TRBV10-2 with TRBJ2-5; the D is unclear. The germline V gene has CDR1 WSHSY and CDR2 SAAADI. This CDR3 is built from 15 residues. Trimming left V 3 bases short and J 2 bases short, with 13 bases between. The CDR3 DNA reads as TGCGCCAGCAGTGATTCGCGAGGAAAACAAGAGACCCAGTACTTC. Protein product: CASSDSRGKQETQYF.

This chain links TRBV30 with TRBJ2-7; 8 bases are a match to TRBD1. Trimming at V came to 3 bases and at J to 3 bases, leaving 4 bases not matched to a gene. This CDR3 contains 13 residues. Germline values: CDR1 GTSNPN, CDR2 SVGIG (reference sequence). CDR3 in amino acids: CAWSFGQGYEQYF. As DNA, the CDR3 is TGTGCCTGGAGCTTTGGACAGGGCTACGAGCAGTACTTC. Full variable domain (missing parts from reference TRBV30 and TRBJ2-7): SQTIHQWPATLVQPVGSPLSLECTVEGTSNPNLYWYRQAAGRGLQLLFYSVGIGQISSEVPQNLSASRPQDRQFILSSKKLLLSDSGFYLCAWSFGQGYEQYFGPGTRLTVT.

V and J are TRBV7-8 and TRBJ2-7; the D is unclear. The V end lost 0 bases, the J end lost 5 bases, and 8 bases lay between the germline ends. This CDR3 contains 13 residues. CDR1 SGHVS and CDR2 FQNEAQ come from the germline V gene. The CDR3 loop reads CASSLALGNEQYF. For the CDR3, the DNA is TGTGCCAGCAGCTTAGCGCTAGGCAACGAGCAGTACTTC.

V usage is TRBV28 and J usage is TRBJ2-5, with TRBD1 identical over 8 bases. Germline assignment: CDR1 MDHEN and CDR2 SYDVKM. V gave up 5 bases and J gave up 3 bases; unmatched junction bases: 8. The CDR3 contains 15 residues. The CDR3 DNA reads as TGTGCCAGCAGTGCCTACCCAGGGGGCGAAGAGACCCAGTACTTC. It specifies CASSAYPGGEETQYF. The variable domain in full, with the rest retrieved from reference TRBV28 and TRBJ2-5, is DVKVTQSSRYLVKRTGEKVFLECVQDMDHENMFWYRQDPGLGLRLIYFSYDVKMKEKGDIPEGYSVSREKKERFSLILESASTNQTSMYLCASSAYPGGEETQYFGPGTRLLVL.

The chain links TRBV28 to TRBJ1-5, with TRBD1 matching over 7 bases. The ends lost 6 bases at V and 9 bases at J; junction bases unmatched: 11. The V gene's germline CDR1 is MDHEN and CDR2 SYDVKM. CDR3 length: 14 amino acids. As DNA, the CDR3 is TGTGCCAGCAGAGACGACAGGGTCCCTAGGCCCCAGCATTTT. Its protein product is CASRDDRVPRPQHF.

CDR3 sequence reads: CSVTSGGLRPDTQYF. CDR3 nucleotide sequence: TGCAGCGTGACTAGCGGGGGGTTACGACCAGATACGCAGTATTTT. The chain joins TRBV29-1 to TRBJ2-3; TRBD2 agrees at 13 bases. The CDR3 totals 15 residues. J was trimmed by 4 bases and V by 6 bases; bases with no gene match: 7. The germline V gene has CDR1 SQVTM and CDR2 ANQGSEA.

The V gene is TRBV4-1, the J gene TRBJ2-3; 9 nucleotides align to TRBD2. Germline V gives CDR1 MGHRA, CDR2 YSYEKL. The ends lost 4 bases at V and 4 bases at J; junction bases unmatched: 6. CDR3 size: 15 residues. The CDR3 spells CASSPRERGADTQYF. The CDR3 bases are TGCGCCAGCAGCCCCCGGGAGCGGGGGGCAGATACGCAGTATTTT.

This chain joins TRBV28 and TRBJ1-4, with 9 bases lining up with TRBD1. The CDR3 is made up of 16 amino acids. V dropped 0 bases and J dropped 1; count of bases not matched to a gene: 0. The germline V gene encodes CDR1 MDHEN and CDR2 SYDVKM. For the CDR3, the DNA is TGTGCCAGCAGTTTATGGGGACAGGGAACTAATGAAAAACTGTTTTTT. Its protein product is CASSLWGQGTNEKLFF. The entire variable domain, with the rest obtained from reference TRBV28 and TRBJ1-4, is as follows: DVKVTQSSRYLVKRTGEKVFLECVQDMDHENMFWYRQDPGLGLRLIYFSYDVKMKEKGDIPEGYSVSREKKERFSLILESASTNQTSMYLCASSLWGQGTNEKLFFGSGTQLSVL.

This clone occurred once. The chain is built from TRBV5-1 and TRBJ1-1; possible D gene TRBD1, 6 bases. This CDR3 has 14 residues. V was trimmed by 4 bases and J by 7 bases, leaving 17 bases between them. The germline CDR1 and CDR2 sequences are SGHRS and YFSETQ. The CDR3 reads CASSQGTTWDEAFF. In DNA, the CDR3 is TGCGCCAGCAGCCAAGGGACAACGTGGGATGAAGCTTTCTTT. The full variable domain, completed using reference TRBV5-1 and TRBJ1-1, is KAGVTQTPRYLIKTRGQQVTLSCSPISGHRSVSWYQQTPGQGLQFLFEYFSETQRNKGNFPGRFSGRQFSNSRSEMNVSTLELGDSALYLCASSQGTTWDEAFFGQGTRLTVV.

The CDR3 loop is CASGLRGLVDTEAFF. Written as DNA, the CDR3 is TGTGCTAGTGGTTTGAGGGGCTTAGTGGACACTGAAGCTTTCTTT. The V and J genes are TRBV12-5 and TRBJ1-1, with D perhaps TRBD1 (5 bases). The germline gives CDR1 LGHNT, CDR2 FRNRAP. The V end was cut by 2 bases, the J end by 3 bases, with 13 bases between. The CDR3 is made up of 15 amino acids.

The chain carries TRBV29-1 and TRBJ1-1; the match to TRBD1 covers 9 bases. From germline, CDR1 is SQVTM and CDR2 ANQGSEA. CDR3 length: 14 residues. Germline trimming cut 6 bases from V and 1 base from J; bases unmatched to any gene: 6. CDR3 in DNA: TGCAGCGTCCGAATACAGGGGGCGAACACTGAAGCTTTCTTT. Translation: CSVRIQGANTEAFF.

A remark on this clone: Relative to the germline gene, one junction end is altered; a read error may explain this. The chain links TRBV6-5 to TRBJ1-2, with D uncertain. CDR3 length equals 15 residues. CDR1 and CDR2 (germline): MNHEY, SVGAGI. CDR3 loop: CASRYLGRGGHGYTF. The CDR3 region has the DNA TGTGCCAGCCGTTACCTTGGACGGGGAGGTCATGGCTACACCTTC.

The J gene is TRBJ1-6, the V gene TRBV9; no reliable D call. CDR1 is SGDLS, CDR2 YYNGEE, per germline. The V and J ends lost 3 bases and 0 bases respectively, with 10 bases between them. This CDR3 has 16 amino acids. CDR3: CASSGSRPSYNSPLHF. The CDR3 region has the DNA TGTGCCAGCAGCGGATCGAGGCCCTCCTATAATTCACCCCTCCACTTT.

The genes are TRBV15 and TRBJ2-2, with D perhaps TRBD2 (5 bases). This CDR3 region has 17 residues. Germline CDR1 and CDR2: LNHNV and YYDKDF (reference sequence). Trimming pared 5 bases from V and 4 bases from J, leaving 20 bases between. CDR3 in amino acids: CATSREPGTVGTGELFF. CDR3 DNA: TGTGCCACCAGCCGGGAACCGGGCACTGTGGGCACCGGGGAGCTGTTTTTT.

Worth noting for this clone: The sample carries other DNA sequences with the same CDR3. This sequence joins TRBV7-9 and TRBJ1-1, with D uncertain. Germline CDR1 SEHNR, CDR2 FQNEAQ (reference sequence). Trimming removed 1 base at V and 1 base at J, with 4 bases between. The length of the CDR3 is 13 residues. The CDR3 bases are TGTGCCAGCAGCTTAGGGCAGAACACTGAAGCTTTCTTT. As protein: CASSLGQNTEAFF.

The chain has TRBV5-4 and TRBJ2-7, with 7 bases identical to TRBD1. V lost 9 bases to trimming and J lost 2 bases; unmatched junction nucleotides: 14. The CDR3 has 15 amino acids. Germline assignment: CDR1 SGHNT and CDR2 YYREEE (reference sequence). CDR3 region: CATKNRDSEAYEQYF. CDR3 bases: TGTGCCACTAAAAACCGGGACAGCGAGGCCTACGAGCAGTACTTC.

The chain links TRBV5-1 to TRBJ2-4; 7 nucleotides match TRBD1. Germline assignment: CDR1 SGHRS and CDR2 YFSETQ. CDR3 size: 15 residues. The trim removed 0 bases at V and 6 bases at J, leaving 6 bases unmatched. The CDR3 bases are TGCGCCAGCAGCTTGGGGGGACAGCTGGTAAACATTCAGTACTTC. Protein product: CASSLGGQLVNIQYF.